This T cell receptor beta chain was documented in a study of vaccination and CD4 T cells after COVID-19. Study results and limitations: Among convalescent patients, a median approximately 86% of reactive clones emerged only after vaccination.

Sequencing of cultured CD4+ T cell DNA used the Oncomine TCR Beta short-read assay. The genomic DNA was obtained from cultured CD4+ T cells by extraction with the QIAamp micro DNA kit. TCRdb called the PCR reads again in MiXCR, with one record for every CDR3 protein. This sample has some 9,100 distinct CDR3 sequences, with more than 30% found just once. The treatment is: roughly 11-day PBMC culture with coronavirus spike peptide pools or control peptides (ViraFEST assay). An unexposed donor provided the CD4+ T cells, which were collected before the COVID-19 pandemic (2011-2018). Only a few counts were recorded for this clonotype. What it binds is not known. J was trimmed by 7 bases and V by 5 bases; bases with no gene match: 8. The V gene's germline CDR1 is SGHVS and CDR2 FQNEAQ. The CDR3 runs to 14 residues.

The sample comprised CD4+ T cells from blood, cultured in vitro. The TCR was taken from a human donor in good health. This chain connects TRBV7-8 to TRBJ2-1; 7 bases fit TRBD2. The CDR3 DNA is TGTGCCAGCAGCACCGGGACTACCCTGAATGAGCAGTTCTTC. This translates into CASSTGTTLNEQFF.